This is a list of T cell receptor beta chains from one sample in a study of a mutant IDH1 vaccine in newly diagnosed glioma. Assay: immunoSEQ multiplex PCR; the TCRdb copy retains only in-frame clones and omits some. This sample has 23,000 or so clones, with about three quarters found just once. These TCRs are of unknown antigen specificity. This specimen consisted of PBMCs, obtained from a glioma patient whose treatment included an IDH1 peptide vaccine. The origin of the receptors is a man aged 35-49 years with glioma. Each CDR3 is given with its conserved first and last residue. A D gene is named only where the DNA matches it firmly. Clone size, where shown, is once, few, many, or a class for clones that have expanded.

>.|12|TRBV5-8|TRBJ2-1|.
TGTGCCAGCAGCTTACTGTACAATGAGCAGTTCTTC
CASSLLYNEQFF
>TRBD1|13|TRBV30|TRBJ2-1|.
TGTGCCTGGAGTGTAGGGGGCGGATACAAGCAGTTCTTC
CAWSVGGGYKQFF
>.|15|TRBV6-5|TRBJ1-1|medium-sized
TGTGCCAGCAGTTACTCGGACAGCATTAACACTGAAGCTTTCTTT
CASSYSDSINTEAFF
>.|13|TRBV5-1|TRBJ2-7|.
TGCGCCAGCAGCTCGGTTGAGGGCTCCGAGCAGTACTTC
CASSSVEGSEQYF
>.|16|TRBV27|TRBJ2-3|.
TGTGCCAGCAGCCCACGGCGGGCGGGGAGCACAGATACGCAGTATTTT
CASSPRRAGSTDTQYF
>TRBD2|15|TRBV10-1|TRBJ2-1|.
TGCGCCAGCACCCGAGGACTAGCGGGAGAACATGAGCAGTTCTTC
CASTRGLAGEHEQFF
>.|14|TRBV19|TRBJ1-1|.
TGTGCCAGTAGTATAGTAAGGGGCAGCACTGAAGCTTTCTTT
CASSIVRGSTEAFF
>TRBD1|17|TRBV18|TRBJ2-2|.
TGTGCCAGCTCACTCTTCCCGGGACAGGGTACCACCGGGGAGCTGTTTTTT
CASSLFPGQGTTGELFF
>.|13|TRBV5-4|TRBJ2-2|.
TGTGCCAGCAGCTTGGGGGTCACCGGGGAGCTGTTTTTT
CASSLGVTGELFF
>TRBD1|13|TRBV7-8|TRBJ1-5|.
TGTGCCAGCAGCCAACAGGGGTCCCTGGCCCAGCATTTT
CASSQQGSLAQHF
>TRBD2|15|TRBV7-2|TRBJ2-4|.
TGTGCCAGCAGCCCCACGGGGGGAAACAAAAACATTCAGTACTTC
CASSPTGGNKNIQYF
>.|16|TRBV18|TRBJ1-1|.
TGTGCCAGCTCACCACGTCGCTCAGGAAAAAACACTGAAGCTTTCTTT
CASSPRRSGKNTEAFF
>.|13|TRBV10-3|TRBJ1-1|.
TGTGCCATTAGGGCTAACGGGGACACTGAAGCTTTCTTT
CAIRANGDTEAFF
>.|12|TRBV11-3|TRBJ2-2|.
TGTGCCAGCTCCGGGAGTACCGGGGAGCTGTTTTTT
CASSGSTGELFF
>TRBD1|18|TRBV4-1|TRBJ1-1|.
TGCGCCAGCAGCCAGGGGAGGACAGGGTTTGGCCCTGACACTGAAGCTTTCTTT
CASSQGRTGFGPDTEAFF
>.|13|TRBV27|TRBJ1-4|once
TGTGCCAGCAGTTTTGGCCATGGTGAAAAACTGTTTTTT
CASSFGHGEKLFF
>.|14|TRBV11-3|TRBJ2-3|once
TGTGCCAGCAGCTTAGGGCAAAGCACAGATACGCAGTATTTT
CASSLGQSTDTQYF
>.|14|TRBV6-1|TRBJ1-2|.
TGTGCCAGCAGTGCCTCAGGGGAGGAGAATGGCTACACCTTC
CASSASGEENGYTF
>TRBD1|14|TRBV9|TRBJ2-1|few
TGTGCCAGCAGCGGGGGACAGGAGTACAATGAGCAGTTCTTC
CASSGGQEYNEQFF
>.|14|TRBV9|TRBJ2-2|.
TGTGCCAGCAGCGTAGTGAGTAACACCGGGGAGCTGTTTTTT
CASSVVSNTGELFF
>.|14|TRBV15|TRBJ1-2|.
TGTGCCACCAGCAGAGAGGTCCTCGGGGGTGGCTACACCTTC
CATSREVLGGGYTF
>.|15|TRBV4-1|TRBJ1-3|.
TGCGCCAGCAGCCAAGACGGGGGGTCAGGAAACACCATATATTTT
CASSQDGGSGNTIYF
>.|16|TRBV14|TRBJ2-6|.
TGTGCCAGCAGCGGCCCCCGCGCCGCTGGGGCCAACGTCCTGACTTTC
CASSGPRAAGANVLTF
>.|14|TRBV29-1|TRBJ2-5|.
TGCAGCGTTCCCTTGGAGACTAGAAAAGAGACCCAGTACTTC
CSVPLETRKETQYF
>TRBD1|15|TRBV6-1|TRBJ1-1|.
TGTGCCAGCAGTGAATTCCGACAGGGAGGAACTGAAGCTTTCTTT
CASSEFRQGGTEAFF
>TRBD2|15|TRBV29-1|TRBJ2-3|.
TGCAGCGTCGAAAGGAGCGGGGGGGCAGCAGATACGCAGTATTTT
CSVERSGGAADTQYF
>TRBD1|14|TRBV29-1|TRBJ2-7|.
TGCAGCGTTGATTGGGGACAGGGGCCCTACGAGCAGTACTTC
CSVDWGQGPYEQYF
>.|15|TRBV7-2|TRBJ1-4|once
TGTGCCAGCAGCTTAGCTCTGGGAGCTAATGAAAAACTGTTTTTT
CASSLALGANEKLFF
>.|13|TRBV7-6|TRBJ2-1|.
TGTGCCAGCAGCTCCGGGACCAACAATGAGCAGTTCTTC
CASSSGTNNEQFF
>.|17|TRBV7-2|TRBJ2-1|.
TGTGCCAGCAGCCGGCCCCCGGGGCGGGGAAAATTTGATGAGCAGTTCTTC
CASSRPPGRGKFDEQFF
>TRBD1|16|TRBV5-6|TRBJ2-5|few
TGTGCCAGCAGCGGGTGGGGGACAGCCGAAGGAGAGACCCAGTACTTC
CASSGWGTAEGETQYF
>.|15|TRBV27|TRBJ2-3|.
TGTGCCAGCAGCCCCCGATCGGCAGGCACAGATACGCAGTATTTT
CASSPRSAGTDTQYF
>.|11|TRBV6-5|TRBJ2-2|.
TGTGCCAGCTTGGGGTTCGGGGAGCTGTTTTTT
CASLGFGELFF
>TRBD2|15|TRBV2|TRBJ2-5|few
TGTGCCAGCAGTGTGGTAGCGGGAGGGAAAGAGACCCAGTACTTC
CASSVVAGGKETQYF
>.|13|TRBV6-6|TRBJ1-4|.
TGTGCCAGCACGGCTCGAGCTAATGAAAAACTGTTTTTT
CASTARANEKLFF
>TRBD1|14|TRBV4-1|TRBJ1-1|.
TGCGCCAGCAGCCCTCAGACAGGGGAATTTGAAGCTTTCTTT
CASSPQTGEFEAFF
>TRBD1|20|TRBV19|TRBJ2-1|.
TGTGCCAGTAGTATCCTCCTTGGACAGGGATATCCATCCCTCGGCAATGAGCAGTTCTTC
CASSILLGQGYPSLGNEQFF
>.|11|TRBV28|TRBJ2-5|.
TGTGCCAGCAGTTTAATGGAGACCCAGTACTTC
CASSLMETQYF
>.|17|TRBV12-5|TRBJ2-5|.
TGTGCTAGTGGTTTGGGCCCATTGGGAAGGGAGCCGGAGACCCAGTACTTC
CASGLGPLGREPETQYF
>.|14|TRBV6-5|TRBJ2-5|.
TGTGCCAGCAGAACTCCCACAGCTAAAGAGACCCAGTACTTC
CASRTPTAKETQYF
>TRBD1|14|TRBV27|TRBJ1-2|.
TGTGCCAGCAGTTTATCGGACAGGGGGTATGGCTACACCTTC
CASSLSDRGYGYTF
>TRBD1|16|TRBV19|TRBJ2-3|.
TGTGCCAGTAGTCAACCGGGACAGTCCCTGGCAGATACGCAGTATTTT
CASSQPGQSLADTQYF
>TRBD2|19|TRBV13|TRBJ2-1|.
TGTGCCAGCAGCTTAAGGTCCCGTAGCGGGAGAAGGTCCTACAATGAGCAGTTCTTC
CASSLRSRSGRRSYNEQFF
>TRBD1|15|TRBV2|TRBJ1-5|few
TGTGCCAGCAGTGCCTACAGGGGGCAGGGTCAGCCCCAGCATTTT
CASSAYRGQGQPQHF
>.|13|TRBV19|TRBJ1-1|.
TGTGCCAGTAATAACATGGGGCACACTGAAGCTTTCTTT
CASNNMGHTEAFF
>.|15|TRBV7-2|TRBJ2-7|.
TGTGCCAGCAGCTTAGCAGGGGGGGGCTCCTACGAGCAGTACTTC
CASSLAGGGSYEQYF
>.|13|TRBV9|TRBJ1-1|medium-sized
TGTGCCAGCAGCGTAACGGAGAACACTGAAGCTTTCTTT
CASSVTENTEAFF
>.|15|TRBV19|TRBJ1-6|.
TGTGCCAGTAGTACGACAGGATCCGATGATTCACCCCTCCACTTT
CASSTTGSDDSPLHF
>TRBD1|15|TRBV6-5|TRBJ1-2|.
TGTGCCAGCAGTTACGGGACAGGGCAAGTCTATGGCTACACCTTC
CASSYGTGQVYGYTF
>TRBD2|18|TRBV11-2|TRBJ2-3|.
TGTGCCAGCAGCCCCGACAGGCGGTCTAGCGGGAGGGAAGATGCGCAGTATTTT
CASSPDRRSSGREDAQYF
>.|16|TRBV4-1|TRBJ1-5|.
TGCGCCAGCAGCCAAGGGCGGACAGTGGGCAATCAGCCCCAGCATTTT
CASSQGRTVGNQPQHF
>.|14|TRBV7-9|TRBJ2-7|.
TGTGCCAGCAGCTTAATCGGACGGGCGGACGAGCAGTACTTC
CASSLIGRADEQYF
>.|16|TRBV5-1|TRBJ2-7|.
TGCGCCAGCAGCTCCCGCCAGGGCGGAGGCACCTACGAGCAGTACTTC
CASSSRQGGGTYEQYF
>TRBD2|16|TRBV7-2|TRBJ2-1|.
TGTGCCAGCAGCTTACAGGCGGGAGAGACCTACAATGAGCAGTTCTTC
CASSLQAGETYNEQFF
>.|13|TRBV6-5|TRBJ1-1|few
TGTGCCAGCAGCAGGGTTCGGGACACTGAAGCTTTCTTT
CASSRVRDTEAFF
>TRBD1|11|TRBV5-4|TRBJ1-2|.
TGTGCCAGCAGCCGGACAGGGGTCACAGACTTC
CASSRTGVTDF
>TRBD1|15|TRBV9|TRBJ2-3|.
TGTGCCAGCAGCGTAGAAGGACAGGGCACAGATACGCAGTATTTT
CASSVEGQGTDTQYF
>.|16|TRBV7-2|TRBJ2-1|.
TGTGCCAGCAGCTTGACGTCGGGGAGGACGGCCAATGAGCAGTTCTTC
CASSLTSGRTANEQFF